Here is one TCR beta chain with its context. The antigen remains unidentified. With 4 bases removed from V and 1 base from J, the gap between germline ends came to 11 bases. From germline, CDR1 is LGHNA and CDR2 YNFKEQ. This CDR3 comprises 15 residues. The data are from a study of cytomegalovirus exposure and HLA in healthy donors. Study background: A prior study identified 90 million to 120 million unique TCR beta sequences from about 180 million T cells.

Points from the study as a whole: Versus the roughly 670-donor mean, an Asian-associated ancestry cluster reportedly showed fewer N-insertions in a later analysis. A later analysis by the authors found several of the most significant clusters apparently linked to common viral pathogens. Some V segments, including TRBV6-2 and TRBV6-3, were excluded as indistinguishable.

Researchers ran the PCR with 60 Vbeta and 13 Jbeta primers. The assay was immunoSEQ multiplex PCR, and TCRdb's table has in-frame clones only and misses some. The sample contains around 190,000 clones, over 65% of which appear only once. The chain combines TRBV4-2 with TRBJ1-5; D not resolved. The sample taken for sequencing was PBMCs. This sequence originates from a man aged 35-49 years in good health and CMV-seropositive. CDR3 residues: CASSPRVPSNQPQHF. The CDR3 DNA is TGTGCCAGCAGCCCTCGTGTTCCCAGCAATCAGCCCCAGCATTTT.